The 11 T cell receptor beta chains below were found in one sample sequenced in a study of shared clonotypes between healthy human individuals. Data came from immunoSEQ multiplex PCR; TCRdb stores just in-frame clones and leaves some out. The table lists about 2.3 million clones, just under 95% of them singletons. What was sequenced was naive CD4+ T cells from PBMCs. Subset meaning: CD45RA+ positively selected. Receptors originate from a man aged 18-30 years in good health. Some clones in this sample may be carry-over from other donors' samples.

The table lists this clone with a count of one. The rearrangement joins TRBV7-2 to TRBJ2-3; 7 nucleotides align to TRBD2. This CDR3 is built from 15 residues. Germline assignment: CDR1 SGHTA and CDR2 FQGNSA. V gave up 6 bases and J gave up 3 bases; unmatched junction bases: 9. Here the CDR3 reads CASRRGRGFTDTQYF. CDR3 sequence (DNA): TGTGCCAGCAGACGTGGGAGGGGTTTTACAGATACGCAGTATTTT.

In the case of this clone: The sample contains more than one DNA sequence encoding this CDR3. The chain is built from TRBV7-2 and TRBJ2-1, with 9 bases lining up with TRBD2. The V and J ends lost 2 bases and 4 bases, in that order; junction bases with no gene match: 3. CDR3 length: 15 residues. Germline CDR1 is SGHTA and CDR2 is FQGNSA. CDR3 coding DNA: TGTGCCAGCAGCTTAACTAGCGGGCGTTACAATGAGCAGTTCTTC. Translated, it gives CASSLTSGRYNEQFF.

V usage is TRBV11-2 and J usage is TRBJ2-7; 8 nucleotides line up with TRBD1. After removal of 2 bases from V and 3 bases from J, the junction contained 3 bases not matched to a gene. The CDR3 totals 14 residues. Germline loops: CDR1 SGHAT, CDR2 FQNNGV. The CDR3 nucleotides read TGTGCCAGCAGCTTAAATACAGGGGGCTACGAGCAGTACTTC. This gives the protein CASSLNTGGYEQYF.

The chain joins TRBV4-3 to TRBJ2-1, with 11 bases fitting TRBD2. The CDR3 extends over 15 amino acids. Trimming cost V 2 bases and J 8 bases; bases outside gene matches: 5. Per germline, CDR1 LGHNA and CDR2 YSLEER. The CDR3 nucleotides read TGCGCCAGCAGCCAATTAGCGGGAGGGCCGGATGAGCAGTTCTTC. Amino acids: CASSQLAGGPDEQFF.

The CDR3 nucleotides read TGTGCCAGCAGCTTAAATTCTCTCGCGAACACCGGGGAGCTGTTTTTT. Translation gives CASSLNSLANTGELFF. The chain is built from TRBV7-3 and TRBJ2-2; D unresolved. The CDR3 length is 16 residues. Between the trimmed V and J ends, which lost 1 base and 0 bases, there was a span of 9 bases. Germline assignment: CDR1 SGHTA and CDR2 FQGTGA.

This sequence joins TRBV2 and TRBJ1-1; TRBD1 agrees at 7 bases. V trimming: 8 bases; J trimming: 6 bases; junction bases outside the gene matches: 18. Germline assignment: CDR1 SNHLY and CDR2 FYNNEI. The CDR3 contains 16 residues. Here the CDR3 reads CASELGQYRVRAEAFF. CDR3 nucleotides: TGTGCCAGCGAGCTGGGACAGTACAGGGTACGCGCTGAAGCTTTCTTT.

This clone was detected once. V usage is TRBV6-1 and J usage is TRBJ2-5; TRBD1 agrees at 9 bases. CDR1 MNHNS and CDR2 SASEGT come from the germline V gene. CDR3 length equals 17 residues. V was pared by 2 bases and J by 2 bases, with 9 bases of the junction left unmatched. The DNA of the CDR3 is TGTGCCAGCAGTGAAAGAGGGACAGGGCCCAAACAAGAGACCCAGTACTTC. Translated, it gives CASSERGTGPKQETQYF.

V usage is TRBV4-1 and J usage is TRBJ2-5; tentatively, D is TRBD2 (6 bases). Trimming left V 0 bases short and J 5 bases short, with 22 bases between. Germline CDR1 is MGHRA and CDR2 is YSYEKL. There are 18 residues in the CDR3. CDR3 DNA: TGCGCCAGCAGCCAAGATGGAGATAGCGGAGGACCGCGCGAGACCCAGTACTTC. This translates into CASSQDGDSGGPRETQYF.

The chain recombines TRBV29-1 with TRBJ1-2, with 7 bases matching TRBD1. CDR1 is SQVTM, CDR2 ANQGSEA, per germline. V gave up 7 bases and J gave up 0 bases; unmatched junction bases: 5. This CDR3 spans 13 amino acids. The CDR3 bases are TGCAGCGCCGCAGGGGGAGCTAACTATGGCTACACCTTC. Translating gives CSAAGGANYGYTF.

This chain joins TRBV4-3 and TRBJ1-2; D is uncertain. The germline V gene encodes CDR1 LGHNA and CDR2 YSLEER. CDR3 size: 14 residues. Trimming took off 0 bases at V and 4 bases at J, with 9 bases between the two ends. The CDR3 region has the DNA TGCGCCAGCAGCCAAGATGCCCGTCCCTATGGCTACACCTTC. Translating it yields CASSQDARPYGYTF.

This rearrangement joins TRBV19 to TRBJ1-2; maybe TRBD1 (6 bases). The germline gives CDR1 LNHDA, CDR2 SQIVND (reference sequence). The V and J ends lost 7 bases and 7 bases respectively, with 22 bases between them. The CDR3 is 15 amino acids. CDR3 bases: TGTGCCAGTACCCTAGGCCCCGGGCAGGGGCCTGGCTACACCTTC. Its translation is CASTLGPGQGPGYTF. Together with reference TRBV19 and TRBJ1-2, the CDR3 gives the full variable domain: DGGITQSPKYLFRKEGQNVTLSCEQNLNHDAMYWYRQDPGQGLRLIYYSQIVNDFQKGDIAEGYSVSREKKESFPLTVTSAQKNPTAFYLCASTLGPGQGPGYTFGSGTRLTVV.